A selection of T cell receptor beta chains follows, all from one sample in a study of blood T cell repertoires in COVID-19. Assay: immunoSEQ multiplex PCR; the TCRdb copy retains only in-frame clones and omits some. The sample includes 60,000 to 100,000 clones, approximately 90% of them seen just once. The specimen was peripheral blood. These receptors originate from a man aged 50 to 59 with active COVID-19. The CDR3 runs from the conserved cysteine through the conserved F or W. The D gene is left open where the match is weak. Only part of the rows carry a size: once, few, many, or a class if the clone is expanded.

CDR3nt | CDR3aa | j_gene | d_gene | abundance | len | v_gene
TGTGCCAGCAGCTCATCTAGCCTCGGGGGCACAGATACGCAGTATTTT | CASSSSSLGGTDTQYF | TRBJ2-3 | - | once | 16 | TRBV5-6
TGTGCCAGCAGCTACCAAGCAGGGGGAGGAGAGACCCAGTACTTC | CASSYQAGGGETQYF | TRBJ2-5 | - | - | 15 | TRBV7-2
TGCGCCAGCAGGGGACAGGGGGACACTGAAGCTTTCTTT | CASRGQGDTEAFF | TRBJ1-1 | TRBD1 | - | 13 | TRBV10-1
TGCGCCAGCAGCTTTGGGGGCGAGTTAACTAATGAAAAACTGTTTTTT | CASSFGGELTNEKLFF | TRBJ1-4 | - | - | 16 | TRBV5-1
TGTGCCAGCAGCTTTGGCGGGGGGGCTGTTGGTGAGCAGTTCTTC | CASSFGGGAVGEQFF | TRBJ2-1 | TRBD2 | - | 15 | TRBV7-2
TGTGCCAGCTCCACCGGGACAGAAGGCTATGGCTACACCTTC | CASSTGTEGYGYTF | TRBJ1-2 | TRBD1 | once | 14 | TRBV18
TGTGCCAGTAGCCTCGGGAACAGGGGCGTGAATGAGCAGTTCTTC | CASSLGNRGVNEQFF | TRBJ2-1 | TRBD1 | once | 15 | TRBV19
TGTGCCAGCAGCCCGTCGGGGGGCGGCTATGGCTACACCTTC | CASSPSGGGYGYTF | TRBJ1-2 | - | - | 14 | TRBV7-3
TGTGCCAGCAGCATCGGGGGGCGGGCGGCCAAAAACATTCAGTACTTC | CASSIGGRAAKNIQYF | TRBJ2-4 | - | once | 16 | TRBV2
TGTGCCAGCAGTGCCCCCACGGGACAGTTCCGCTACTGCTTC | CASSAPTGQFRYCF | TRBJ1-2 | TRBD1 | - | 14 | TRBV25-1
TGTGCCAGCAGCCAAGAAGGAGGGAGGACTGAGACCCAGTACTTC | CASSQEGGRTETQYF | TRBJ2-5 | - | - | 15 | TRBV3-1/TRBV3-2
TGTGCCGGAGAAGGGACTAGCGGACACAATGAGCAGTTCTTC | CAGEGTSGHNEQFF | TRBJ2-1 | TRBD2 | - | 14 | TRBV2
TGTGCCAGCAGTAGGGACTTGAGCTCCTACAATGAGCAGTTCTTC | CASSRDLSSYNEQFF | TRBJ2-1 | - | - | 15 | TRBV6-5
TGTGCCAGCAGTTGGACTAGCGGGGATCGTTTGAATGAGCAGTTCTTC | CASSWTSGDRLNEQFF | TRBJ2-1 | TRBD2 | - | 16 | TRBV6-5
TGCAGTGCAAGTCTCAGCGGCCACACATCCTACGAGCAGTACTTC | CSASLSGHTSYEQYF | TRBJ2-7 | - | - | 15 | TRBV20-1
TGTGCCAGCAGCTTACAGGGGGTGAACACTGAAGCTTTCTTT | CASSLQGVNTEAFF | TRBJ1-1 | TRBD1 | - | 14 | TRBV6-2/TRBV6-3
TGTGCCAGCAGCCTCCGGACTAGTAACCATGAGCAGTTCTTC | CASSLRTSNHEQFF | TRBJ2-1 | TRBD2 | - | 14 | TRBV7-8
TGTGCCAGCAGCCTGGACAGGGATCAGCCCCAGCATTTT | CASSLDRDQPQHF | TRBJ1-5 | TRBD1 | few | 13 | TRBV7-2
TGCAGTGCTAGTAGGCTAGCGGGGGCCTACCGTGGCACAGATACGCAGTATTTT | CSASRLAGAYRGTDTQYF | TRBJ2-3 | TRBD2 | - | 18 | TRBV20-1
TGTGCCAGCAGTAAACAGGGGGGAATGGGCGAGACCCAGTACTTC | CASSKQGGMGETQYF | TRBJ2-5 | TRBD1 | - | 15 | TRBV28
TGTGCCAGTAGTATGGGTCGACTAGGTCCTTCCTACAATGAGCAGTTCTTC | CASSMGRLGPSYNEQFF | TRBJ2-1 | - | - | 17 | TRBV19
TGTGCCAGCAGCACCCGGGACAGATCCGGCTACACCTTC | CASSTRDRSGYTF | TRBJ1-2 | TRBD1 | - | 13 | TRBV7-9
TGTGCCAGCAGTCCGGGACAGGAGTACAATGAGCAGTTCTTC | CASSPGQEYNEQFF | TRBJ2-1 | TRBD1 | - | 14 | TRBV6-2/TRBV6-3
TGTGCCAGCAGTATCCGGACAGGGGGCAAGGGCGCAGATACGCAGTATTTT | CASSIRTGGKGADTQYF | TRBJ2-3 | TRBD1 | - | 17 | TRBV28
TGTGCCAGCAGCTTCGGACAGGGGGGAGATACGCAGTATTTT | CASSFGQGGDTQYF | TRBJ2-3 | TRBD1 | once | 14 | TRBV7-9
TGTGCCAGTAGCGCAGGGGGGCGCGAGCAGTACTTC | CASSAGGREQYF | TRBJ2-7 | - | - | 12 | TRBV19
TGTGCCAGCAGTTACGGACTAGTGCTCAATGAGCAGTTCTTC | CASSYGLVLNEQFF | TRBJ2-1 | TRBD2 | many | 14 | TRBV6-2/TRBV6-3
TGTGCCAGCAGTTTATCGGAAGCGGGCACAGATACGCAGTATTTT | CASSLSEAGTDTQYF | TRBJ2-3 | - | - | 15 | TRBV27
TGTGCCAGCAGTGAGGGGCCCAACTATGGCTACACCTTC | CASSEGPNYGYTF | TRBJ1-2 | - | - | 13 | TRBV6-1
TGTGCCAGCAGCTCGGGACAGGGGCTCCAGCCCCAGCATTTT | CASSSGQGLQPQHF | TRBJ1-5 | TRBD1 | few | 14 | TRBV28
TGTGCCAGCTCTTCGACAGGGGGCGGCTATGGCTACACCTTC | CASSSTGGGYGYTF | TRBJ1-2 | TRBD1 | - | 14 | TRBV6-5
TGTGCCTGGAGTGTACACGGCGGTCACTATGGCTACACCTTC | CAWSVHGGHYGYTF | TRBJ1-2 | - | - | 14 | TRBV30
TGTGCCAGTAGGTCGACAGGGTACTACGAGCAGTACTTC | CASRSTGYYEQYF | TRBJ2-7 | TRBD1 | - | 13 | TRBV19
TGTGCCAGCAGTTTAATGGGCGCTGGAAACACCATATATTTT | CASSLMGAGNTIYF | TRBJ1-3 | - | - | 14 | TRBV28
TGTGCTAGTGGGATTCAGGGGGCCGGGACATTCGGCTACACCTTC | CASGIQGAGTFGYTF | TRBJ1-2 | TRBD1 | - | 15 | TRBV12-5
TGCGCCAGCAGCCCTGGGATGGGACTAGCGGGGATCGGCTCCTACGAGCAGTACTTC | CASSPGMGLAGIGSYEQYF | TRBJ2-7 | TRBD2 | few | 19 | TRBV5-1
TGTGCCAGCAGCTCGGACAGGGGGCTGCCACCCCTCCACTTT | CASSSDRGLPPLHF | TRBJ1-6 | TRBD1 | - | 14 | TRBV7-8
TGTGCCAGCAGTTACTCGGGGGCCTACAATGAAAAACTGTTTTTT | CASSYSGAYNEKLFF | TRBJ1-4 | - | few | 15 | TRBV6-5
TGTGCCAGCAGCTTATCAGTGGGGGGGTACACTGAAGCTTTCTTT | CASSLSVGGYTEAFF | TRBJ1-1 | - | - | 15 | TRBV7-2
TGTGCCAGCAGTAACGAAGCGGGAGGATACTACGAGCAGTACTTC | CASSNEAGGYYEQYF | TRBJ2-7 | TRBD2 | - | 15 | TRBV28
TGTGCCAGCAGTCCGGGACAGGGGGATTTCTATGGCTACACCTTC | CASSPGQGDFYGYTF | TRBJ1-2 | TRBD1 | - | 15 | TRBV5-8
TGTGCCAGCAGTGAAGCTACAGGGTTAGGGAATCAGCCCCAGCATTTT | CASSEATGLGNQPQHF | TRBJ1-5 | - | - | 16 | TRBV6-1
TGTGCCTCCTCCCGCGGGAGGGGGTCCTACAATGAGCAGTTCTTC | CASSRGRGSYNEQFF | TRBJ2-1 | TRBD2 | - | 15 | TRBV7-3
TGTGCCAGCAGCTGGGCCCAGGGGGGATACACCATATATTTT | CASSWAQGGYTIYF | TRBJ1-3 | TRBD1 | - | 14 | TRBV5-6
TGTGCCAGCAGCTCTACAGGGGGTTCCTACAATGAGCAGTTCTTC | CASSSTGGSYNEQFF | TRBJ2-1 | TRBD1 | - | 15 | TRBV7-3
TGTGCCAGCAGCTCCGTCAGGGGAAACACTGAAGCTTTCTTT | CASSSVRGNTEAFF | TRBJ1-1 | - | - | 14 | TRBV11-3
TGTGCCAGCAGCTCGGACAGCTTAAGCTCCTACGAGCAGTACTTC | CASSSDSLSSYEQYF | TRBJ2-7 | - | - | 15 | TRBV7-2
TGTGCCAGCAGCCTGCGGGGGGGAAGGGCAGATACGCAGTATTTT | CASSLRGGRADTQYF | TRBJ2-3 | TRBD2 | - | 15 | TRBV6-4
TGCAGTGCTAGTGGGACTGACAAAAACATTCAGTACTTC | CSASGTDKNIQYF | TRBJ2-4 | - | - | 13 | TRBV20-1
TGTGCCAGCAGTTTCGGCCTCGGACAGGGCTGGGGACGTAGCAATCAGCCCCAGCATTTT | CASSFGLGQGWGRSNQPQHF | TRBJ1-5 | TRBD1 | - | 20 | TRBV28
TGTGCCAGTTCGGATGTCGGGGGGTATGGCTACACCTTC | CASSDVGGYGYTF | TRBJ1-2 | - | - | 13 | TRBV19
TGTGCCAGCAGTGAAGGGAGCTCCTACGAGCAGTACTTC | CASSEGSSYEQYF | TRBJ2-7 | - | - | 13 | TRBV6-1
TGCGCCAGCAGCCCGGAGCCGGGACAGGGGCTCCCCCTCCACTTT | CASSPEPGQGLPLHF | TRBJ1-6 | TRBD1 | - | 15 | TRBV4-3